Each of the 25 T cell receptor beta chains below was sequenced from the same sample in a study of graft-versus-host responses after intestinal transplantation. The data were produced by immunoSEQ multiplex PCR, yet TCRdb's version contains in-frame clones alone and is incomplete. This sample has roughly 36,000 clones, with 90% to 95% found just once. Antigen specificity for these receptors is unknown. Sample: unstimulated CD8+ T cells sorted from spleen or lymph node cells, taken before transplant. Receptor source: a human donor who was the organ donor for an intestinal transplant.

CDR3 loop: CASSLEVAATHEQFF. The DNA of the CDR3 is TGCGCCAGCAGCTTGGAAGTGGCGGCTACACATGAGCAGTTCTTC. The V call is TRBV5-1, the J call TRBJ2-1; D ambiguous. Germline CDR1 reads SGHRS; CDR2 reads YFSETQ. Trimming took off 0 bases at V and 8 bases at J, with 15 bases between the two ends. The CDR3 is 15 residues long.

This chain connects TRBV28 to TRBJ2-3; 14 bases fit TRBD2. The CDR3 covers 15 residues. J was trimmed by 6 bases and V by 7 bases; bases with no gene match: 6. Germline V CDR1 and CDR2: MDHEN, SYDVKM. The CDR3 reads CASTGLAGAQDTQYF. The CDR3 coding sequence is TGTGCCAGCACGGGACTAGCGGGGGCACAGGATACGCAGTATTTT.

This clone came up a few times. The genes are TRBV19 and TRBJ1-4, with a possible D match to TRBD1 (6 bases). CDR1 is LNHDA and CDR2 is SQIVND in the germline V gene (reference sequence). The length of the CDR3 is 12 residues. The V end was cut by 3 bases, the J end by 11 bases, with 10 bases between. The CDR3 DNA reads as TGTGCCAGTAGTATGGGGGGCGATAAACTGTTTTTT. Translated: CASSMGGDKLFF.

The J gene is TRBJ2-3, the V gene TRBV30; possibly TRBD1 or TRBD2 for D (6 bases each). The CDR3 totals 16 residues. The germline V gene has CDR1 GTSNPN and CDR2 SVGIG (reference sequence). The V and J ends lost 0 bases and 0 bases respectively, with 13 bases between them. CDR3: CAWSVLLGGSTDTQYF. The CDR3 region has the DNA TGTGCCTGGAGTGTACTGCTGGGGGGCAGCACAGATACGCAGTATTTT.

The chain links TRBV27 to TRBJ2-3; D possibly corresponds to TRBD1 (6 bases). V lost 5 bases to trimming and J lost 2 bases, with 17 bases between them. The CDR3 length is 16 residues. Germline assignment: CDR1 MNHEY and CDR2 SMNVEV (reference sequence). The CDR3 region has the DNA TGTGCCAGCAGTCCCAACCCTGGACAGATCACAGATACGCAGTATTTT. Amino acid sequence: CASSPNPGQITDTQYF.

This CDR3 is CASSPGTGGYEQYF. The CDR3 DNA reads as TGCGCCAGCAGTCCCGGGACAGGGGGCTACGAGCAGTACTTC. This chain joins TRBV5-1 and TRBJ2-7, with 11 bases fitting TRBD1. Germline V gives CDR1 SGHRS, CDR2 YFSETQ. V shed 5 bases and J 3 bases; nucleotides not matched to a gene: 4. This CDR3 is built from 14 residues. Filled out from reference TRBV5-1 and TRBJ2-7, the complete variable domain reads KAGVTQTPRYLIKTRGQQVTLSCSPISGHRSVSWYQQTPGQGLQFLFEYFSETQRNKGNFPGRFSGRQFSNSRSEMNVSTLELGDSALYLCASSPGTGGYEQYFGPGTRLTVT.

The V call is TRBV11-3, the J call TRBJ1-6; possibly TRBD1 for D (5 bases). Germline V gene sequence: CDR1 SGHNT, CDR2 YENEEA. V was clipped by 5 bases and J by 4 bases, with 12 bases between them. CDR3 length equals 15 residues. In DNA, the CDR3 is TGTGCCAGCAGCCCTCGCCCAGGGTATAATTCACCCCTCCACTTT. It encodes CASSPRPGYNSPLHF.

The V and J genes are TRBV4-1 and TRBJ2-1; 8 bases fit TRBD2. V dropped 0 bases and J dropped 2; count of bases not matched to a gene: 3. The CDR3 contains 16 residues. CDR1 is MGHRA and CDR2 is YSYEKL in the germline V gene. CDR3 sequence (DNA): TGCGCCAGCAGCCAAGAGGCGGGGGGAACCTACAATGAGCAGTTCTTC. It yields the protein CASSQEAGGTYNEQFF.

The table lists this clone with a count of one. J is TRBJ2-7 and V is TRBV5-4, with D perhaps TRBD2 (5 bases). The CDR3 is made up of 15 amino acids. CDR1 and CDR2 from the germline V gene are SGHNT and YYREEE (reference sequence). Trimming shortened V by 1 base and J by 0 bases, and 11 bases separated the two germline ends. The CDR3 sequence is CASSLSGSSSYEQYF. The CDR3, as DNA: TGTGCCAGCAGCTTGTCGGGGTCTAGCTCCTACGAGCAGTACTTC.

V usage is TRBV4-1 and J usage is TRBJ2-1; 12 bases align to TRBD2. V shed 4 bases, J shed 8 bases, and the junction held 15 bases outside the gene matches. CDR1 MGHRA and CDR2 YSYEKL come from the germline V gene. The CDR3 totals 18 residues. The CDR3 region is CASSRELAGGSLPDEQFF. The CDR3 nucleotides read TGCGCCAGCAGCCGCGAGCTAGCGGGGGGGTCTTTACCTGATGAGCAGTTCTTC.

This clone has a handful of counts. The rearrangement uses TRBV19 and TRBJ1-5; possibly TRBD1 for D (5 bases). There are 15 residues in the CDR3. Germline V lookup: CDR1 LNHDA, CDR2 SQIVND (reference sequence). The V end lost 7 bases, the J end lost 1 base, and 14 bases lay between the germline ends. CDR3 sequence (DNA): TGTGCCAGTATTCCCGCATGGGGGAGCAATCAGCCCCAGCATTTT. This codes for CASIPAWGSNQPQHF.

V and J are TRBV4-2 and TRBJ1-6; no firm D call. The CDR3 extends over 17 amino acids. Trimming removed 0 bases from V and 9 bases from J, with 18 bases in between. Per the germline V gene, CDR1 is LGHNA and CDR2 is YNFKEQ. For the CDR3, the DNA is TGTGCCAGCAGCCAAGAGTTAGACAACCCTACCATTTCACCCCTCCACTTT. It is translated as CASSQELDNPTISPLHF.

The chain links TRBV7-2 to TRBJ2-5; TRBD1 is a possible D gene (5 bases). This CDR3 has 15 amino acids. Germline V gene data show CDR1 as SGHTA and CDR2 as FQGNSA. Trimming took off 5 bases at V and 1 base at J, with 14 bases between the two ends. CDR3 sequence: CASSALSQGQETQYF. The DNA for the CDR3 is TGTGCCAGCAGCGCCTTATCGCAGGGCCAAGAGACCCAGTACTTC.

V gene TRBV6-5 combines with J gene TRBJ1-1, with 9 bases lining up with TRBD1. Germline CDR1 is MNHEY and CDR2 is SVGAGI. The CDR3 is made up of 14 amino acids. The ends lost 2 bases at V and 3 bases at J; junction bases unmatched: 1. The CDR3 region has the DNA TGTGCCAGCAGTTACCGACAGGGGGACACTGAAGCTTTCTTT. It specifies CASSYRQGDTEAFF.

V usage is TRBV27 and J usage is TRBJ1-1, with TRBD1 matching over 8 bases. CDR1 and CDR2 from the germline V gene are MNHEY and SMNVEV (reference sequence). The CDR3 sequence is 14 residues long. V lost 4 bases, J lost 3 bases, and 4 bases stayed unmatched. The CDR3 sequence is CASSSADRDTEAFF. The CDR3 DNA reads as TGTGCCAGCAGTTCAGCGGACAGGGACACTGAAGCTTTCTTT.

The CDR3 DNA sequence: TGTGCCAGCAGCCTATATGAATTGAACACTGAAGCTTTCTTT. It specifies CASSLYELNTEAFF. The chain is built from TRBV6-1 and TRBJ1-1; D call uncertain. Germline V gives CDR1 MNHNS, CDR2 SASEGT. Trimming stripped 6 bases from V and 0 bases from J, with 11 bases between. The CDR3 totals 14 residues.

The V call is TRBV11-2, the J call TRBJ2-5, with no clear D. V lost 3 bases and J lost 3, with 2 bases in between. CDR1 and CDR2 (germline): SGHAT, FQNNGV. This CDR3 comprises 11 residues. The CDR3 DNA reads as TGTGCCAGCAGCTTGGAAGAGACCCAGTACTTC. Translated, it gives CASSLEETQYF. The full variable domain, with the rest looked up from reference TRBV11-2 and TRBJ2-5, is EAGVAQSPRYKIIEKRQSVAFWCNPISGHATLYWYQQILGQGPKLLIQFQNNGVVDDSQLPKDRFSAERLKGVDSTLKIQPAKLEDSAVYLCASSLEETQYFGPGTRLLVL.

V gene TRBV4-3 combines with J gene TRBJ2-2, with 9 bases lining up with TRBD1. Looked up from germline, CDR1 is LGHNA and CDR2 is YSLEER. This CDR3 has 14 amino acids. V shed 2 bases, J shed 6 bases, and the junction held 1 base outside the gene matches. CDR3 sequence (DNA): TGCGCCAGCAGCCAACGACAGGGGGCCGGGGAGCTGTTTTTT. Residues: CASSQRQGAGELFF.

The chain couples TRBV6-5 to TRBJ1-1; D call uncertain. CDR1 is MNHEY and CDR2 is SVGAGI in the germline V gene. V was cut by 6 bases and J by 1 base, with 9 bases left in between. The CDR3 sequence is 13 residues long. The CDR3 bases are TGTGCCAGCAGGCAGACGGCGAACACTGAAGCTTTCTTT. Translation: CASRQTANTEAFF.

The chain combines TRBV11-3 with TRBJ2-1, with D possibly called TRBD1 or TRBD2 (6 bases each). Germline CDR1 is SGHNT and CDR2 is YENEEA. This CDR3 comprises 15 residues. V lost 4 bases to trimming and J lost 9 bases, with 19 bases between them. The CDR3 bases are TGTGCCAGCAGCTCCCCCAGTGAGGGGGGAATTGAGCAGTTCTTC. It is translated as CASSSPSEGGIEQFF.

The chain is built from TRBV5-1 and TRBJ2-2, with D unresolved. V gave up 2 bases and J gave up 6 bases, with 8 bases separating them. Per germline, CDR1 SGHRS and CDR2 YFSETQ. The CDR3 contains 13 residues. The CDR3 DNA reads as TGCGCCAGCAGCTTATGGCTGGCCGGGGAGCTGTTTTTT. Protein: CASSLWLAGELFF.

The gene calls are TRBV7-9 and TRBJ2-1; the D call may be TRBD1 or TRBD2 (7 bases each). This CDR3 has 15 amino acids. V was trimmed by 7 bases and J by 4 bases, leaving 17 bases between them. CDR1 is SEHNR and CDR2 is FQNEAQ in the germline V gene (reference sequence). CDR3 DNA: TGTGCCAGCATCGACCAGGGGGGGGGTTACAATGAGCAGTTCTTC. Its protein product is CASIDQGGGYNEQFF. Variable domain in full (rest from reference TRBV7-9 and TRBJ2-1): DTGVSQNPRHKITKRGQNVTFRCDPISEHNRLYWYRQTLGQGPEFLTYFQNEAQLEKSRLLSDRFSAERPKGSFSTLEIQRTEQGDSAMYLCASIDQGGGYNEQFFGPGTRLTVL.

V gene TRBV7-9 combines with J gene TRBJ2-5; the match to TRBD1 covers 7 bases. Trimming removed 4 bases from V and 1 base from J; junction bases left unmatched: 6. The CDR3 totals 15 residues. Germline V CDR1 and CDR2: SEHNR, FQNEAQ (reference sequence). In DNA form, the CDR3 reads TGTGCCAGCAGCTCTCGGGACAGTACCCAAGAGACCCAGTACTTC. This sequence encodes CASSSRDSTQETQYF.

The chain uses TRBV29-1 and TRBJ2-1; 15 bases align to TRBD2. Germline CDR1 is SQVTM and CDR2 is ANQGSEA. The CDR3 spans 15 residues. Germline trimming cut 7 bases from V and 8 bases from J; bases unmatched to any gene: 9. CDR3 loop: CSGTGLAGGSDEQFF. The CDR3, as DNA: TGCAGCGGGACGGGACTAGCGGGGGGCTCAGATGAGCAGTTCTTC.

The CDR3 DNA sequence: TGTGCCAGCAGTTACTCCCTAGCGGCTAGCACAGATACGCAGTATTTT. Its translation: CASSYSLAASTDTQYF. The chain combines TRBV6-5 with TRBJ2-3, with 7 bases fitting TRBD2. The junction had 3 bases not matched to a gene; V was cut back by 0 bases and J by 0 bases. Germline CDR1 and CDR2: MNHEY and SVGAGI. The length of the CDR3 is 16 residues.